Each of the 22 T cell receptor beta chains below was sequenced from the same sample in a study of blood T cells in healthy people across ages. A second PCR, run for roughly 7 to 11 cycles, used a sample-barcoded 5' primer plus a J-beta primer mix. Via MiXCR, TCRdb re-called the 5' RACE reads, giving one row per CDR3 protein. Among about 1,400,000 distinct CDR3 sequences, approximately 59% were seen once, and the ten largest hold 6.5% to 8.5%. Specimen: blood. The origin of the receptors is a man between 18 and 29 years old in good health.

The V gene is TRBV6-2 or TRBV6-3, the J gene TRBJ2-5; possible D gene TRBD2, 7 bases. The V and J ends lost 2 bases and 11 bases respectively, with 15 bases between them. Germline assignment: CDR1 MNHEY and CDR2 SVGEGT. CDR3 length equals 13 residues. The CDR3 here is CASSYGGANEQYF. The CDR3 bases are TGTGCCAGCAGTTACGGGGGGGCCAATGAGCAGTACTTC.

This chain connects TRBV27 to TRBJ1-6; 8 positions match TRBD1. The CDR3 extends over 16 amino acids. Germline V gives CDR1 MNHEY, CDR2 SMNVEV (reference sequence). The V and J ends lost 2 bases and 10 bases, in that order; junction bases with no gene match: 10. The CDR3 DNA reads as TGTGCCAGCAGTTTAGACCAGGGGGCGCAGGGGTCACCCCTCCACTTT. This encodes CASSLDQGAQGSPLHF.

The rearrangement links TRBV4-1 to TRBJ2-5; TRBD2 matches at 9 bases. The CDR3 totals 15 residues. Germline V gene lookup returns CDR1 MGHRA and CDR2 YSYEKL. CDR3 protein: CSSQVGSGGQETQYF. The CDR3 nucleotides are TGCAGCAGCCAAGTTGGTAGCGGGGGCCAAGAGACCCAGTACTTC.

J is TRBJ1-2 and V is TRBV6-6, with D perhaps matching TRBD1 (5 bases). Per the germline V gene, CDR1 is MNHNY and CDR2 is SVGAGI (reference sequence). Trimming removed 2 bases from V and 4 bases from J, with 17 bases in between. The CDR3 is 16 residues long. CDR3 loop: CASSYGHSGGSYGYTF. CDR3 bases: TGTGCCAGCAGTTACGGACACAGTGGCGGGAGCTATGGCTACACCTTC.

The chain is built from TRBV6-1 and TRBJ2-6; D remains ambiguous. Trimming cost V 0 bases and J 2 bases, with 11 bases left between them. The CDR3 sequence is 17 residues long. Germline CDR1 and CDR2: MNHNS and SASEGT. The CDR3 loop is CASSEAYRSPGANVLTF. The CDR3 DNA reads TGTGCCAGCAGTGAAGCGTACAGATCCCCTGGGGCCAACGTCCTGACTTTC.

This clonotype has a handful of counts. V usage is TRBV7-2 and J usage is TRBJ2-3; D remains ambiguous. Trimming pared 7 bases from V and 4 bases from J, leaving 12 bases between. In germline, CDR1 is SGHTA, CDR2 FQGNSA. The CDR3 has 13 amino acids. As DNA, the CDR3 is TGTGCCAGCACCCACCTCATAGCAGATACGCAGTATTTT. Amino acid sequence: CASTHLIADTQYF. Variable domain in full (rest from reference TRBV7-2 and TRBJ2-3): GAGVSQSPSNKVTEKGKDVELRCDPISGHTALYWYRQSLGQGLEFLIYFQGNSAPDKSGLPSDRFSAERTGGSVSTLTIQRTQQEDSAVYLCASTHLIADTQYFGPGTRLTVL.

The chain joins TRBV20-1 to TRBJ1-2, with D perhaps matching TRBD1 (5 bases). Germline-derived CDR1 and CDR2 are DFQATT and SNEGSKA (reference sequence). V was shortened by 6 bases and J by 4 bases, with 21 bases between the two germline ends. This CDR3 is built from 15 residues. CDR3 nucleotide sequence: TGCAGTGCACCTAAGGCGACAGCGCTCCCCTATGGCTACACCTTC. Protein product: CSAPKATALPYGYTF.

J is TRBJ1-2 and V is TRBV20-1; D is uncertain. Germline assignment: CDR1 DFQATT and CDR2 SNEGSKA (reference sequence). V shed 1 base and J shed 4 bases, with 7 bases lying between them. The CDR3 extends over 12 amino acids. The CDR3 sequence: CSARVIGYGYTF. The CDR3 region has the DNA TGCAGTGCTAGAGTAATTGGCTATGGCTACACCTTC.

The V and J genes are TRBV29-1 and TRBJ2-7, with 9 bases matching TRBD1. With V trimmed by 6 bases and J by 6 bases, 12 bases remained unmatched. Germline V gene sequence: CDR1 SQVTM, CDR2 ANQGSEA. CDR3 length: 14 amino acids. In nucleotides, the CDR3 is TGCAGCGTCGCCGGGACAGGGAGTCTAAGCGAGCAGTACTTC. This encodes CSVAGTGSLSEQYF.

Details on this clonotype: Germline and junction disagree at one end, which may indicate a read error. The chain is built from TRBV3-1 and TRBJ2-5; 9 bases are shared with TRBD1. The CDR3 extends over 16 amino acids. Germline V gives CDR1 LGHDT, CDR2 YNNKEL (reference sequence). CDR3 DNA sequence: TGCGCCAGCAGCCAAGTCGGGACAGGGTCGGGGAATGAGCAGTACTTC. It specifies CASSQVGTGSGNEQYF.

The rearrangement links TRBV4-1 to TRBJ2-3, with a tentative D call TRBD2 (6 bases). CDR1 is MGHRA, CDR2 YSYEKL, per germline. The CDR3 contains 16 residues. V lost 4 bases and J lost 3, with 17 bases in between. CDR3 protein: CASSRRLARQTDTQYF. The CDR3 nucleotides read TGCGCCAGCAGCCGTCGGCTAGCGAGGCAAACAGATACGCAGTATTTT.

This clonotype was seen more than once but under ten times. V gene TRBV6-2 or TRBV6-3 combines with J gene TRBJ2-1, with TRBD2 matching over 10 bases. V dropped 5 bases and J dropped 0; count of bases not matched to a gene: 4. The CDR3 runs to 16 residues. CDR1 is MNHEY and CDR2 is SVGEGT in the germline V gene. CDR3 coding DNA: TGTGCCAGCAGTCGTATAGCGGGGGGCTCCTACAATGAGCAGTTCTTC. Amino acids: CASSRIAGGSYNEQFF.

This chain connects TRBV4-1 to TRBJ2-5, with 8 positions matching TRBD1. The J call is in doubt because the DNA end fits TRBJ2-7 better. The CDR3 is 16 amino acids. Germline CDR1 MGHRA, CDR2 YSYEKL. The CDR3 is CASSQTPGQESYEQYF. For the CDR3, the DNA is TGCGCCAGCAGCCAAACCCCGGGACAGGAGTCCTACGAGCAGTACTTC.

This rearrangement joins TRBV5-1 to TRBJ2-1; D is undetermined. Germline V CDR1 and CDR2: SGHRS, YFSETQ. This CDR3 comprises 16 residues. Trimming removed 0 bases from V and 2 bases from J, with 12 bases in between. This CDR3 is CASSLALTDTYNEQFF. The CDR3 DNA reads TGCGCCAGCAGCTTGGCCCTGACGGATACCTACAATGAGCAGTTCTTC.

The DNA of the CDR3 is TGCAGCGTTGAAGGACAGGGGGCGTTAGGACGTGACTACACCTTC. It yields the protein CSVEGQGALGRDYTF. V gene TRBV29-1 combines with J gene TRBJ1-2, with 10 positions matching TRBD1. CDR3 length equals 15 residues. The germline V gene encodes CDR1 SQVTM and CDR2 ANQGSEA. Trimming took 1 base from V and 10 from J; bases not matched to a gene: 12.

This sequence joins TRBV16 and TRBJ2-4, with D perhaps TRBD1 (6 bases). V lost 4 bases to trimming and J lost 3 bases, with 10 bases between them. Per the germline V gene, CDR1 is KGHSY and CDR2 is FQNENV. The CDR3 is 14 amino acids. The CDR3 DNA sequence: TGTGCCAGCAGCCCGGGACAAAACAAAAACATTCAGTACTTC. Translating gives CASSPGQNKNIQYF.

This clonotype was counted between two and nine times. The CDR3 is CASKFLQGDYEQYF. DNA for the CDR3: TGCGCCAGCAAATTCCTCCAGGGGGACTACGAGCAGTACTTC. The chain is built from TRBV5-1 and TRBJ2-7; 7 nucleotides agree with TRBD1. V shed 6 bases, J shed 3 bases, and the junction held 9 bases outside the gene matches. The CDR3 is 14 residues long. The germline gives CDR1 SGHRS, CDR2 YFSETQ.

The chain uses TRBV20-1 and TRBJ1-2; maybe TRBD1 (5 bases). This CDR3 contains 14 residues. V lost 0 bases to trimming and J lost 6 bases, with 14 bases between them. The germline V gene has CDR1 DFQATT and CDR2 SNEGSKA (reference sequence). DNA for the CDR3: TGCAGTGCTAGAGATCGGATTGGGGGTAATGGCTACACCTTC. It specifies CSARDRIGGNGYTF.

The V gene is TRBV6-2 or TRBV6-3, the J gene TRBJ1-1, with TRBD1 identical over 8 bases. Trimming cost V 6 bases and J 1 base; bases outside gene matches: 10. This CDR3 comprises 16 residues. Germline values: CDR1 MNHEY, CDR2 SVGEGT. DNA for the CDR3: TGTGCCAGCAGCCTTCTCGGGACAGGCGGGAACACTGAAGCTTTCTTT. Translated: CASSLLGTGGNTEAFF.

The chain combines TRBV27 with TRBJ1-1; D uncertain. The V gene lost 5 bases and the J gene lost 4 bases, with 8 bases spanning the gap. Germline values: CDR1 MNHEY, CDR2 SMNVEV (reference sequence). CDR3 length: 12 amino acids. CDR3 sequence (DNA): TGTGCCAGCAGTGGAAGTGGCACTGAAGCTTTCTTT. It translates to CASSGSGTEAFF.

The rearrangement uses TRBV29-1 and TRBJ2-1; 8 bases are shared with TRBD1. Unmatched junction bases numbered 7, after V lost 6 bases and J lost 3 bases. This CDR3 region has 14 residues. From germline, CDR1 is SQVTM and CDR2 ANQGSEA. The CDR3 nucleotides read TGCAGCGTCGGAACAGGGGGTTTCTACAATGAGCAGTTCTTC. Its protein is CSVGTGGFYNEQFF.

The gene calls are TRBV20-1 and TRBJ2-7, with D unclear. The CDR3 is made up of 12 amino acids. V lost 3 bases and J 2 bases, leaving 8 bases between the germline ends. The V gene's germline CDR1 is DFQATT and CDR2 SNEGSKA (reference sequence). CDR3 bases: TGCAGTGCTAGCGCTGCCCCCTACGAGCAGTACTTC. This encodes CSASAAPYEQYF.